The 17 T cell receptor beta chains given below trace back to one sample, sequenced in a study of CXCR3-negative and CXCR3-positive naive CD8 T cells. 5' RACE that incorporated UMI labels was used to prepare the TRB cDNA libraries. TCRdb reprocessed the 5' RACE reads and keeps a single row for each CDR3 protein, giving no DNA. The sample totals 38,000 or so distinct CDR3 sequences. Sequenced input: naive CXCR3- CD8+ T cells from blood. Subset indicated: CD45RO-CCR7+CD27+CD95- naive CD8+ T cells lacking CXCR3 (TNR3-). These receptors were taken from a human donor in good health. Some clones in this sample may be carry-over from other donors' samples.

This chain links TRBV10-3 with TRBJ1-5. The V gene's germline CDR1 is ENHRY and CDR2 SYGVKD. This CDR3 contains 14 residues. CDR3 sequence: CAISDVVGNQPQHF.

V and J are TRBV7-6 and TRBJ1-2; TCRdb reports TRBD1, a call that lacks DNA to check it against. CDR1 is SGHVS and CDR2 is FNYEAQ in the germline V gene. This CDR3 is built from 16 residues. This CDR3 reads CASSWGQGTEIYGYTF.

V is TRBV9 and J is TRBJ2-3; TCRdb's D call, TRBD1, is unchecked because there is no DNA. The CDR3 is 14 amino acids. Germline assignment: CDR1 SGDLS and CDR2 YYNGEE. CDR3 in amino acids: CASSVGGVSDTQYF.

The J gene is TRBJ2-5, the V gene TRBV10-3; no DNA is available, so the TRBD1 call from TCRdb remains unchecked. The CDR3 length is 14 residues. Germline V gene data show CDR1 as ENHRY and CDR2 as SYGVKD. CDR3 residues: CAISSQGPMETQYF.

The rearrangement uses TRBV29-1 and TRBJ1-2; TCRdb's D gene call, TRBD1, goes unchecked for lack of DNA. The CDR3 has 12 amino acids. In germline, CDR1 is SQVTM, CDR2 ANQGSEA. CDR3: CSVPGQGYGYTF.

The CDR3 loop reads CASREGLAPTYEQYF. The V call is TRBV28, the J call TRBJ2-7; TCRdb's D call of TRBD2 is untestable without DNA. Germline CDR1 MDHEN, CDR2 SYDVKM. The CDR3 spans 15 residues.

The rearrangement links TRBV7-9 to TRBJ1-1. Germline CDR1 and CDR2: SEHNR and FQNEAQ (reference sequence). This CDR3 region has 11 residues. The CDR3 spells CASSLGPGAFF.

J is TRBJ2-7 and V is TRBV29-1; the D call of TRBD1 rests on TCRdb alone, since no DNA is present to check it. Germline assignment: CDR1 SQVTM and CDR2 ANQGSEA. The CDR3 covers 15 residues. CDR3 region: CSVANERTGQNEQYF.

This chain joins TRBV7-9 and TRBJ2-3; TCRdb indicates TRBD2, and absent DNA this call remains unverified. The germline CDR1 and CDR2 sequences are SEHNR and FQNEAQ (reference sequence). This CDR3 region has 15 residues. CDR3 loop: CASKTSGGTTDTQYF.

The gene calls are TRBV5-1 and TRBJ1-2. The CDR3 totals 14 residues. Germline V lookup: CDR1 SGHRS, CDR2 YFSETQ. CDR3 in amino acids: CASRMDGGNYGYTF. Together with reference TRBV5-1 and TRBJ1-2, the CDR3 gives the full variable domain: KAGVTQTPRYLIKTRGQQVTLSCSPISGHRSVSWYQQTPGQGLQFLFEYFSETQRNKGNFPGRFSGRQFSNSRSEMNVSTLELGDSALYLCASRMDGGNYGYTFGSGTRLTVV.

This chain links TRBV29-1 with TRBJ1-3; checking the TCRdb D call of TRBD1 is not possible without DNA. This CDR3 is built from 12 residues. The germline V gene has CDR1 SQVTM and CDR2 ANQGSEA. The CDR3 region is CSARGSGNTIYF.

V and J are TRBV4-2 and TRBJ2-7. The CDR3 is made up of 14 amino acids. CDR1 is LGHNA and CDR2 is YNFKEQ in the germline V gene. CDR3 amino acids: CASSQDLGTLEQYF.

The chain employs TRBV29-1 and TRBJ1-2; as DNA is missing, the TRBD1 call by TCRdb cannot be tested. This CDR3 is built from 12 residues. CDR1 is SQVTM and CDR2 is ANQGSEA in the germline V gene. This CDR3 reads CSATGGYYGYTF. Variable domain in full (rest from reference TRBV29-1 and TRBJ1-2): SAVISQKPSRDICQRGTSLTIQCQVDSQVTMMFWYRQQPGQSLTLIATANQGSEATYESGFVIDKFPISRPNLTFSTLTVSNMSPEDSSIYLCSATGGYYGYTFGSGTRLTVV.

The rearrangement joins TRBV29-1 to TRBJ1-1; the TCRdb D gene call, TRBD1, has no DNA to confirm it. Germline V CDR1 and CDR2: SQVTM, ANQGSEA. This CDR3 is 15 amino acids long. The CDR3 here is CSVESWGWGDTEAFF.

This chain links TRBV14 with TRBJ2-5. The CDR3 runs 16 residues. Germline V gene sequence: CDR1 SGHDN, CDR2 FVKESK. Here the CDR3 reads CASSQDLAGSTGTQYF.

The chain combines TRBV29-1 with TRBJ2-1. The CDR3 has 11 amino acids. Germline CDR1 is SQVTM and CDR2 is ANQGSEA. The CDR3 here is CSVERANEQFF.

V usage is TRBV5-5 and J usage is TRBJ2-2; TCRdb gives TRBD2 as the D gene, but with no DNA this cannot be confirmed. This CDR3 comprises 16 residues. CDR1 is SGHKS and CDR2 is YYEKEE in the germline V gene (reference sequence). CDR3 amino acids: CASSLELAGNTGELFF.